This TCR beta chain was sequenced for a study of alternative splicing in chronic myeloid leukemia remission (dated by TCRdb to 2020 to 2021). Broadly, across the study: Peripheral blood from chronic-phase CML patients at diagnosis and remission was profiled by RNA sequencing and compared with healthy donors. Median ages of 54 years at diagnosis, around 56 at remission and around 37 for healthy controls were recorded. Female/male counts of 11/5 were recorded for diagnosis samples, 8/3 for remission samples and 2/4 for controls. For diagnosis, remission and control samples alike, total RNA was extracted from peripheral blood mononuclear cells using Trizol.

According to the germline V gene (reference sequence), CDR1 reads DFQATT and CDR2 reads SNEGSKA. CDR3 length: 14 amino acids, cysteine to phenylalanine. The protein alone is recorded here. What the authors observed across the whole study: At remission, blood cell composition was reshaped to resemble that of the lymphoid cell-enriched normal controls. Blood cell composition differed strongly depending on the timepoint, moving from an enrichment of myeloid progenitors at diagnosis to an enrichment of mature lymphoid cells at remission.

As normal controls, peripheral blood was provided by six healthy donors. Library generation was performed with bulk RNA-seq. The TruSeq Stranded RNA sample prep kit was used to generate libraries of poly-A-enriched mRNA from an input of 0.85 to 1 ug total RNA. Paired-end sequencing was performed on a HiSeq 2500, with each sample sequenced in triplicate. Each mate in the RNA-seq data had a read length of 125 nucleotides. Turning to the authors' computational methods: Reads were trimmed and aligned to hg38 with STAR v2.7, with quality control by FASTQC, RSeQC and multiqc. Salmon 0.14.1 was used to quantify gene expression levels as transcripts per million (TPM). Principal component analysis suggested that trial, library batch, sequencing batch, treatment regimen and sex did not drive transcriptomic profiles. Once TCRdb had reprocessed the reads, it stored one entry per CDR3 protein sequence and supplied no DNA. The V and J calls were determined by TCRdb, not by the authors. This sample comprises just over 300 distinct CDR3 sequences, about 96% of them detected only once. The ten largest account for around 13% of the sample.

A word on this clonotype: This receptor's antigen is unknown.

Recombination joined TRBV20-1 with TRBJ2-7; TCRdb proposes TRBD2, but this gene call is untestable without DNA. The sequencing sample was made of PBMCs. The receptor was isolated from a person aged 25-55 years in good health. The CDR3 region has the sequence CSARGLAGVYEQYF.